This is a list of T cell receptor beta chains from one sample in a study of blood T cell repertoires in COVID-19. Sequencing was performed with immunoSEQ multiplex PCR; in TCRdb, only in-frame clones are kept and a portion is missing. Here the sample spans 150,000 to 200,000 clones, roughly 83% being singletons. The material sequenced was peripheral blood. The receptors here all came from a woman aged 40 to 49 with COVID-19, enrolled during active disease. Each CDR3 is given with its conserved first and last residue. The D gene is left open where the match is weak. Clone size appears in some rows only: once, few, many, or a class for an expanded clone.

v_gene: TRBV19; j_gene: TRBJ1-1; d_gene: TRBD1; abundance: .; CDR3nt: TGTGCCAGTAGTATAGGGGGACAGCCGAACACTGAAGCTTTCTTT; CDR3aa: CASSIGGQPNTEAFF
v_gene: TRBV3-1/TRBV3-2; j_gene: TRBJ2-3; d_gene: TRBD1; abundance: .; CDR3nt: TGTGCCAGCAGCTACGGGACAGCTAGCACAGATACGCAGTATTTT; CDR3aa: CASSYGTASTDTQYF
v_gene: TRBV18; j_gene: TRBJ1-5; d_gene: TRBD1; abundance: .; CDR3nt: TGTGCCAGCTCACCTCAGGGGGAGTATAGCAATCAGCCCCAGCATTTT; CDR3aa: CASSPQGEYSNQPQHF
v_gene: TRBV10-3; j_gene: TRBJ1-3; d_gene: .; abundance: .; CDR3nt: TGTGCCGGGAAACAGGGATCTGGAAACACCATATATTTT; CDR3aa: CAGKQGSGNTIYF
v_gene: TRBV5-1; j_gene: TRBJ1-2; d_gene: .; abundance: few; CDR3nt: TGCGCCAGCACTCGCGGCGGACTGAACTATGGCTACACCTTC; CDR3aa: CASTRGGLNYGYTF
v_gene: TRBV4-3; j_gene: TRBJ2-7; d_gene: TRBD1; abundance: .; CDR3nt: TGCGCCAGCAGCAGGGACAGGGGGGCGACCTACGAGCAGTACTTC; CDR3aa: CASSRDRGATYEQYF
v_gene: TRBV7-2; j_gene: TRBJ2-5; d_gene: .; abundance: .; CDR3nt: TGTGCCAGCAGCTTGAACAGCCAAGAGACCCAGTACTTC; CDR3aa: CASSLNSQETQYF
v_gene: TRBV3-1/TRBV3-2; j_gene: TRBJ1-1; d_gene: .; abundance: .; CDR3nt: TGTGCCAGCAGCCAAGAGTGGCCGATGAACACTGAAGCTTTCTTT; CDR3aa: CASSQEWPMNTEAFF
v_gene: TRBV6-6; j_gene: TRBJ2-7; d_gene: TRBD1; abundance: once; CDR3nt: TGTGCCAGCACCCTCACGGGACAGGGGGCGGGCGAGCAGTACTTC; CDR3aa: CASTLTGQGAGEQYF
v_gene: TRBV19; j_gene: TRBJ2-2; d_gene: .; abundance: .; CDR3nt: TGTGCCAGTAGTATGGTGGGAGGTACCGGGGAGCTGTTTTTT; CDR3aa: CASSMVGGTGELFF
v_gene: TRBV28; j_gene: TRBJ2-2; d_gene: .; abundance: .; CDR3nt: TGTGCCAGCAGTTTAAGGGGAACCGGGGAGCTGTTTTTT; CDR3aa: CASSLRGTGELFF
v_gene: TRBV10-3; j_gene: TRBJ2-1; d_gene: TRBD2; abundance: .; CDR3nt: TGTGCCATCAGTGATGTAGCGGGAGGGGATGAGCAGTTCTTC; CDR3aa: CAISDVAGGDEQFF
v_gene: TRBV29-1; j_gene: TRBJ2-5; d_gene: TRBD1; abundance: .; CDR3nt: TGCAGCGTGGCCCGACAGGGTAATCAAGAGACCCAGTACTTC; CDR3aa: CSVARQGNQETQYF
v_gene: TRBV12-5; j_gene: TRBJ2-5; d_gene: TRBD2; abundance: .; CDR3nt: TGTGCTAGTGGTCCCGCTAGCGGGAGTGGATGGGAGACCCAGTACTTC; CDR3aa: CASGPASGSGWETQYF
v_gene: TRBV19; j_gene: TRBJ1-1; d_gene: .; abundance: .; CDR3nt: TGTGCCAGTAGTATTCAGGGGACGAACACTGAAGCTTTCTTT; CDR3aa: CASSIQGTNTEAFF
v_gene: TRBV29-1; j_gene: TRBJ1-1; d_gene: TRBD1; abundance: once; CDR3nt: TGCAGCGTTGCAGGGGGACATAGCACTGAAGCTTTCTTT; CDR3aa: CSVAGGHSTEAFF
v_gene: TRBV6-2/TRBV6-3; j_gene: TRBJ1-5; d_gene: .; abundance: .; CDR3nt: TGTGCCAGCAGTCCACCTAAAGGGGTTAGCAATCAGCCCCAGCATTTT; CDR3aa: CASSPPKGVSNQPQHF
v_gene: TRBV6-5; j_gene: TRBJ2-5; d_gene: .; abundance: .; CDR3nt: TGTGCCAGCAGTCCCCAGCGGGTGGGGGGGACCCAGTACTTC; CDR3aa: CASSPQRVGGTQYF
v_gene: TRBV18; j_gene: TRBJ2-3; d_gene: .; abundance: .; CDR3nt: TGTGCCAGCTCGCGTAACAGGGATCCTAGCACAGATACGCAGTATTTT; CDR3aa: CASSRNRDPSTDTQYF
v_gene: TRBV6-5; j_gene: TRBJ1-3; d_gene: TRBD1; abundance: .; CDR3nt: TGTGCCAGCAGTTCCCCTGACAGGGCTGGAAACACCATATATTTT; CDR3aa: CASSSPDRAGNTIYF
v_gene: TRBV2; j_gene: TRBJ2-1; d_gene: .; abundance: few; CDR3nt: TGTGCCAGCAGCGCCTACAATGAGCAGTTCTTC; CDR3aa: CASSAYNEQFF
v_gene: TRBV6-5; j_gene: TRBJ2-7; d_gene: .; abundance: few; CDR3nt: TGTGCCAGCGGAATGGCAGGGGCCAGGGAGCAGTACTTC; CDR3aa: CASGMAGAREQYF
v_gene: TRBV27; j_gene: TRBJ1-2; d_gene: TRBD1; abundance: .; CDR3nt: TGTGCCAGCATATTTCCAGGGGGAGTCGATGGCTACACCTTC; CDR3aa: CASIFPGGVDGYTF
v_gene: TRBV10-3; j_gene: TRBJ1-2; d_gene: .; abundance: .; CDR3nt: TGTGCCATCAGTGACGGGGTAGGTTCTTCCACCTTC; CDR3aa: CAISDGVGSSTF
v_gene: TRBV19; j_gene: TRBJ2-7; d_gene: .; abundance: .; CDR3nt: TGTGCCAGTAGTTCTCGGACGGGGGCCTACGAGCAGTACTTC; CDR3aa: CASSSRTGAYEQYF
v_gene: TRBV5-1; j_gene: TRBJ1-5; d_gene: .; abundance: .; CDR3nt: TGCGCCAGCAGCTTGGCGGGGAAAAGCAATCAGCCCCAGCATTTT; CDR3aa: CASSLAGKSNQPQHF
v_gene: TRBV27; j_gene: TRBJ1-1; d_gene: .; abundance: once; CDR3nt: TGTGCCAGCAGTAATCTACAGGGGAACACTGAAGCTTTCTTT; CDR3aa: CASSNLQGNTEAFF
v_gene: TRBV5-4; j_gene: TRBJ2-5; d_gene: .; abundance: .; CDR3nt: TGTGCCAGCAGCTTGGAACTACTCCCCTCAGAGACCCAGTACTTC; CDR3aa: CASSLELLPSETQYF
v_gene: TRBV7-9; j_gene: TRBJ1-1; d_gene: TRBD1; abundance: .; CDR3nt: TGTGCCAGCAGCTACCGGACAGGGTGGGGCACTGAAGCTTTCTTT; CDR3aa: CASSYRTGWGTEAFF
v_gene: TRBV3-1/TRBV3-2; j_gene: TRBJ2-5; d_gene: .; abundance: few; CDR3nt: TGTGCCAGCAGCTATAGCGCGTCCCAAGAGACCCAGTACTTC; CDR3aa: CASSYSASQETQYF
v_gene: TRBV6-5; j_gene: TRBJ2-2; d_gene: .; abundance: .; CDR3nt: TGTGCCAGCAGGCCAGGGTATTCCGGGGAGCTGTTTTTT; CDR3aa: CASRPGYSGELFF
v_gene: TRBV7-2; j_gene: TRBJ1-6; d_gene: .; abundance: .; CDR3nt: TGTGCCAGCAGCTCCACATACAGGAGACAGGATTCACCCCTCCACTTT; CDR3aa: CASSSTYRRQDSPLHF
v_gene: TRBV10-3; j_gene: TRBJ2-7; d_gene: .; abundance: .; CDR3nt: TGTGCCATCAGTGGTATACAGGGACCCTACGAGCAGTACTTC; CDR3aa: CAISGIQGPYEQYF
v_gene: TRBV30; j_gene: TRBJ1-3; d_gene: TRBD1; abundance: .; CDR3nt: TGTGCGCGGACAGGGGGCTCCTTCCTCTCTGGAAACACCATATATTTT; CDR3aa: CARTGGSFLSGNTIYF
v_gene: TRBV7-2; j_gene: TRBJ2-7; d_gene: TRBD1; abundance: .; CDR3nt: TGTGCCAGCAGCTTAACCGGGACAGGCGAATTCGAGCAGTACTTC; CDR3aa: CASSLTGTGEFEQYF
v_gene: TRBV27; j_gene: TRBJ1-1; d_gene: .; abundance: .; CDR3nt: TGTGCCAGCAGAATACAGGGAAACACTGAAGCTTTCTTT; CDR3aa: CASRIQGNTEAFF
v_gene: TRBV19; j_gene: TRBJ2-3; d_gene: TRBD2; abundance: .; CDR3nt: TGTGCCAGTAGCTTCGGACTAGTGTTCGGTACAGATACGCAGTATTTT; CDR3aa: CASSFGLVFGTDTQYF
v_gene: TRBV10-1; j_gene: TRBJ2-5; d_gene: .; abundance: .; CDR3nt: TGCGCCAGCAGTGAAGGGGGAAGAGGAGAGACCCAGTACTTC; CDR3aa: CASSEGGRGETQYF
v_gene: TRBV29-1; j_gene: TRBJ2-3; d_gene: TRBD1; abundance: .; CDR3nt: TGCAGCGTTGATATAGGGACAGGGGAGTATTTT; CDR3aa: CSVDIGTGEYF
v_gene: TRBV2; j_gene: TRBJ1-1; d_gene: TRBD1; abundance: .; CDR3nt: TGTGCCAGCAGTTTTAGACAGGGGGTAAACACTGAAGCTTTCTTT; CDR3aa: CASSFRQGVNTEAFF
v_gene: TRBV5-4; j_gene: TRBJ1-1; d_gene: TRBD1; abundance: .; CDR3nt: TGTGCCAGCAGCTTGGAAAGGGACAGTGAAGCTTTCTTT; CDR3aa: CASSLERDSEAFF
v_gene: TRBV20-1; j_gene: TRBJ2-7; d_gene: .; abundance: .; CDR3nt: TGCAGTGCAGACCGGAGCGGTAAGCAGTACTTC; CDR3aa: CSADRSGKQYF
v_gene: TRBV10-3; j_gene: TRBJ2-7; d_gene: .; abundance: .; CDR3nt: TGTGCCATCAGCCCTAACCTCTACGAGCAGTACTTC; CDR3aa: CAISPNLYEQYF
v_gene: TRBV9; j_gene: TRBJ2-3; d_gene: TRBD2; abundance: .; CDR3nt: TGTGCCAGCAGCGTAGAAGGGACTAGCGGGCTGAGAACAGATACGCAGTATTTT; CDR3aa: CASSVEGTSGLRTDTQYF
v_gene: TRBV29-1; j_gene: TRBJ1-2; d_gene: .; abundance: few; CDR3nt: TGCAGCGTTGGGGACACTAACTATGGCTACACCTTC; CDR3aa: CSVGDTNYGYTF
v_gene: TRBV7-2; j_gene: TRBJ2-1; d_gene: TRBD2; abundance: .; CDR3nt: TGTGCCAGCAGCATAACTAGCGGGATATTGTATGAGCAGTTCTTC; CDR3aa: CASSITSGILYEQFF
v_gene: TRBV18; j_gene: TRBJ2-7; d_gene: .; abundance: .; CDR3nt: TGTGCCAGCTCACCAAGGACAGCGGAAGAGCAGTACTTC; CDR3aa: CASSPRTAEEQYF
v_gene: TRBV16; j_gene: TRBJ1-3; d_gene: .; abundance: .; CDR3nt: TGTGCCAGCAGCCAACTTGGAAACACCATATATTTT; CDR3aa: CASSQLGNTIYF
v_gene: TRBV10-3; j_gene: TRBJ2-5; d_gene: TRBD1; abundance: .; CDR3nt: TGTGCCATCAGTGAGGGCCAGGGACAGTCCTGGACCCAGTACTTC; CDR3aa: CAISEGQGQSWTQYF
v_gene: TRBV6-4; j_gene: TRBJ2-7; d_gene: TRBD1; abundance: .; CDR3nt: TGTGCCAGCAGTGAACAGGGGATCAACGAGCAGTACTTC; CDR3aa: CASSEQGINEQYF
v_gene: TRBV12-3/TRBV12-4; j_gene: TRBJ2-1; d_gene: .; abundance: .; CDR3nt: TGTGCCAGCAGTTGGGGGGGCCGCGATGAGCAGTTCTTC; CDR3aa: CASSWGGRDEQFF
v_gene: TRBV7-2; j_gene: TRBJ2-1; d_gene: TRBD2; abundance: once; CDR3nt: TGTGCCAGCAGACGGACTAGCGGGGGGGCCGGAGATGAGCAGTTCTTC; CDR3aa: CASRRTSGGAGDEQFF
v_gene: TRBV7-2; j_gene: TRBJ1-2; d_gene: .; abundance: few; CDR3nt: TGTGCCAGCAGCTTGGCCAGATCAGTTCATGGCTACACCTTC; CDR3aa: CASSLARSVHGYTF
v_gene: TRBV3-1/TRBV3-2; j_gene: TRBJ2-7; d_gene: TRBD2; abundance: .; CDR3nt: TGTGCCAGCAGCCAAGATCACGGGGGGGCCTCTCCCGAGCAGTACTTC; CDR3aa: CASSQDHGGASPEQYF
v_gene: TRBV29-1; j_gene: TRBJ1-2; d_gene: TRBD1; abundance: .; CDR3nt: TGCAGCGTTTTTGGAGGGGACAGGGAAAACTATGGCTACACCTTC; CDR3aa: CSVFGGDRENYGYTF
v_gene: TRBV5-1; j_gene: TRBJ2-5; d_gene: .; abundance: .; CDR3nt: TGCGCCAGCAGCTTGGGGGCTGGGGAGACCCAGTACTTC; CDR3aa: CASSLGAGETQYF
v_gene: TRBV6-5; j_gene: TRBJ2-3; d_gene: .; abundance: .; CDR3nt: TGTGCCAGCAGTCCCCCGGGACGCCGGGGGGATACGCAGTATTTT; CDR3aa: CASSPPGRRGDTQYF
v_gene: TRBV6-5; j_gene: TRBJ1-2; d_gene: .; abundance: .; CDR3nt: TGTGCCAGCAGCTCCAGCGGGTTGAGCAACTATGGCTACACCTTC; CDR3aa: CASSSSGLSNYGYTF
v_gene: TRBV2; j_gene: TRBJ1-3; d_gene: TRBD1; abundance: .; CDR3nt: TGTGCCAGCACGGGGGACAGGGCTGGAAACACCATATATTTT; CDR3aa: CASTGDRAGNTIYF
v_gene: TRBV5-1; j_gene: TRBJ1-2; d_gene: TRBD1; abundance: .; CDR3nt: TGCGCCAGCAGCCCTGAGGACAGGGGCTATGGCTACACCTTC; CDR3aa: CASSPEDRGYGYTF